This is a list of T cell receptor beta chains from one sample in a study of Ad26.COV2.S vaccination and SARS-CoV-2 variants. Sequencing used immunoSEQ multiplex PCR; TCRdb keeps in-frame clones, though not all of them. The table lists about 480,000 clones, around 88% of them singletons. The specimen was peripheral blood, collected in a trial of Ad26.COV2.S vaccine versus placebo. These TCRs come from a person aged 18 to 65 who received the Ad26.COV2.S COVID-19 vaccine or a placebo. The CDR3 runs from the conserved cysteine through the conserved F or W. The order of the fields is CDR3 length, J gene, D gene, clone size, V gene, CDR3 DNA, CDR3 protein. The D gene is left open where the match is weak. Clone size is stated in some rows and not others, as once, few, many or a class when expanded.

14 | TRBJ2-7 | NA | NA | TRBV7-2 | TGTGCCAGCAGCCGGGGACTCCAACCGGGAGAGCAGTACTTC | CASSRGLQPGEQYF
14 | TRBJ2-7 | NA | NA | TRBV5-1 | TGCGCCAGCAGCCCGGACAGAATCTCCTACGAGCAGTACTTC | CASSPDRISYEQYF
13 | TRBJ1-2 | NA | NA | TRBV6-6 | TGTGCCAGCAGACAGACAGGCCCCTATGGCTACACCTTC | CASRQTGPYGYTF
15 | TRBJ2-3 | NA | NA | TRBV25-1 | TGTGCCAGCAGCAGGGGGGGAGAGATCACAGATACGCAGTATTTT | CASSRGGEITDTQYF
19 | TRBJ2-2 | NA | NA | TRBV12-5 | TGTGCTAGTGGTTTGGTACAGTTTGGTAGACTATCAAACACCGGGGAGCTGTTTTTT | CASGLVQFGRLSNTGELFF
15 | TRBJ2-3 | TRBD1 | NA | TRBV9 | TGTGCCAGCAGCGCCCGGACAGGGCGCACAGATACGCAGTATTTT | CASSARTGRTDTQYF
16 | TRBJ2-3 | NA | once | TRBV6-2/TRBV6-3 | TGTGCCAGCAGTTACGGGCCCACGGGGCCCACAGATACGCAGTATTTT | CASSYGPTGPTDTQYF
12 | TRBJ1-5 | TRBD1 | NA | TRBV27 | TGTGCCAGCACCACAGGGGGGCAGCCCCAGCATTTT | CASTTGGQPQHF
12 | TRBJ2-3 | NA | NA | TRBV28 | TGTGCCAGCCGTGGCAGGCTAGATACGCAGTATTTT | CASRGRLDTQYF
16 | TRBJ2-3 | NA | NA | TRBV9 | TGTGCCAGCAGCGTAGGAGGAGCAGCTAGCACAGATACGCAGTATTTT | CASSVGGAASTDTQYF
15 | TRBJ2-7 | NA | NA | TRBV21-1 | TGTGCCAGCAGCATAAACGAGCGGGAGCACTACGAGCAGTACTTC | CASSINEREHYEQYF
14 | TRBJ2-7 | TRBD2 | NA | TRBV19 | TGTGCCAGTAGTTCGGGGACTAGCAACGGCGAGCAGTACTTC | CASSSGTSNGEQYF
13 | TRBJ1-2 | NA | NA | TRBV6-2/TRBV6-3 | TGTGCCAGCAGCGACTCCAGAAGCTATGGCTACACCTTC | CASSDSRSYGYTF
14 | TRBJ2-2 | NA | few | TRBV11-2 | TGTGCCAGCAGCTTAGCGTCTTTTACCGGGGAGCTGTTTTTT | CASSLASFTGELFF
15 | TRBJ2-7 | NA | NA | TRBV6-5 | TGTGCCAGCAATTTCCTTCACGGACAGATTTACGAGCAGTACTTC | CASNFLHGQIYEQYF
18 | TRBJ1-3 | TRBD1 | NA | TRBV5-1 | TGCGCCAGCAGCTTGGAACCGATGGGACAGGCCTCTGGAAACACCATATATTTT | CASSLEPMGQASGNTIYF
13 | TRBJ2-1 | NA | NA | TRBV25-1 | TGTGCCAGCAGTGAGTTGCTAGCAGGTGAGCAGTTCTTC | CASSELLAGEQFF
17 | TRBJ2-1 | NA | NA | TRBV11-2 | TGTGCCAGCAGCAAGTACCCCGCCCGGAGCTCCTACAATGAGCAGTTCTTC | CASSKYPARSSYNEQFF
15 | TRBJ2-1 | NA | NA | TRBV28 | TGTGCCAGCCGCCGCCGGACTATTCCAGACAATGAGCAGTTCTTC | CASRRRTIPDNEQFF
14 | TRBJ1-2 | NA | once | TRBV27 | TGTGCCAGCAGTACAGGACCGAGCAACTATGGCTACACCTTC | CASSTGPSNYGYTF
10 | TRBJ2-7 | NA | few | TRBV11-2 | TGTGCCACCTCCGGCTACGAGCAGTACTTC | CATSGYEQYF
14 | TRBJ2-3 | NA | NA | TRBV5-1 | TGCGCCAGCAGCTTGGAAAGAAGCACAGATACGCAGTATTTT | CASSLERSTDTQYF
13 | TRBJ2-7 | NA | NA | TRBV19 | TGTGCCAGTAGTATAATGGGGGCCTACGAGCAGTACTTC | CASSIMGAYEQYF
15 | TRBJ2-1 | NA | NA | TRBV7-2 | TGTGCCAGCAGCGCCGCCGGATCCTCCTACAATGAGCAGTTCTTC | CASSAAGSSYNEQFF
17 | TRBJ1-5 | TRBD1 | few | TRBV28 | TGTGCCAGCAGTTTATTGCAGGGGGCAGCTGGCAATCAGCCCCAGCATTTT | CASSLLQGAAGNQPQHF
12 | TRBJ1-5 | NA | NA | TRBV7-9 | TGTGCCAGCAGCGTATCGGGGCAGCCCCAGCATTTT | CASSVSGQPQHF
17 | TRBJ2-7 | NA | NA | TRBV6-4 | TGTGCCAGCAGTGACTCCGGACGAACCTATAGCTCCTACGAGCAGTACTTC | CASSDSGRTYSSYEQYF
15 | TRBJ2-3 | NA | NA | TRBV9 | TGTGCCAGCAGCGCCGACGTGGGGGCCGCAGATACGCAGTATTTT | CASSADVGAADTQYF
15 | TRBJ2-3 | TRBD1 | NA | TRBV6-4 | TGTGCCAGCAGGAAGAGGACAGGGTCGGCAGATACGCAGTATTTT | CASRKRTGSADTQYF
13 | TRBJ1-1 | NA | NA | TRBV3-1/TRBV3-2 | TGTGCCAGCAGCCAACACGCGAACACTGAAGCTTTCTTT | CASSQHANTEAFF
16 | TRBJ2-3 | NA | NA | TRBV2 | TGTGCCAGCAGACCCCCAGCAGGGACCATCACAGATACGCAGTATTTT | CASRPPAGTITDTQYF
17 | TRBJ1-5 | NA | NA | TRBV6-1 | TGTGCCAGCAGTGGCCTGGGGGGGATGGCGGGCAATCAGCCCCAGCATTTT | CASSGLGGMAGNQPQHF
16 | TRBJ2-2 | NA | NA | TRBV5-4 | TGTGCCAGCAGCTCCTTTGGCAGCCTGAACACCGGGGAGCTGTTTTTT | CASSSFGSLNTGELFF
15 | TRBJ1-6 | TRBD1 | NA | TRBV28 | TGTGCCAGCAGTTTTGGGGACAGAGATAATTCACCCCTCCACTTT | CASSFGDRDNSPLHF
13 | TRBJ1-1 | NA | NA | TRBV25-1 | TGTGCCAGCACCTCTACCTCGACCACTGAAGCTTTCTTT | CASTSTSTTEAFF
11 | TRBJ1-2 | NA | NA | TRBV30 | TGTGCCTGGAGTACTGGACAGTCAAAAACCTTC | CAWSTGQSKTF
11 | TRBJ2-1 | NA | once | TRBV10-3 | TGTGCCATCAGTCTCAACAATGAGCAGTTCTTC | CAISLNNEQFF
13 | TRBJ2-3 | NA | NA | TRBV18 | TGTGCCAGCTCACCAATGGGCGCAGATACGCAGTATTTT | CASSPMGADTQYF
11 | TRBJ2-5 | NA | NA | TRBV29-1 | TGCAGCGTTGGAGGGGGGGAGACCCAGTACTTC | CSVGGGETQYF
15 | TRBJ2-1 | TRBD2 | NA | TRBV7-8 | TGTGCCAGCAGCTTCAGCGGGATTAACGGCAATGAGCAGTTCTTC | CASSFSGINGNEQFF
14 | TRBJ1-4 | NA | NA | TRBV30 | TGTGCCTGGAGTACCAGACAGGTTCTTGAAAAACTGTTTTTT | CAWSTRQVLEKLFF
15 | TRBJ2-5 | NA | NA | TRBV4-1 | TGCGCCAGCAGCCAAGATGGGCAGGCAAGTGAGACCCAGTACTTC | CASSQDGQASETQYF
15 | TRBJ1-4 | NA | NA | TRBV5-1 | TGCGCCAGCAGCTTGGCCGAGAACCAGGGGGAAAAACTGTTTTTT | CASSLAENQGEKLFF
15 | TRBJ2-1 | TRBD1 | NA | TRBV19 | TGTGCCAGTAGTACCCGACAGGGGGCGAGTAATGAGCAGTTCTTC | CASSTRQGASNEQFF
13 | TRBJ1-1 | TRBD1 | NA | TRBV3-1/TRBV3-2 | TGTGCCAGCAGACGACAGGGTGGCACTGAAGCTTTCTTT | CASRRQGGTEAFF
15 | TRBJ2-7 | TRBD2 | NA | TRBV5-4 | TGTGCCAGCAGCTCCGGACTAGCGGCAACCTACGAGCAGTACTTC | CASSSGLAATYEQYF
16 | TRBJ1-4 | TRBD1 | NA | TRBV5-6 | TGTGCCAGCAGCCGGGGGCCCGGGACAGGGAGTGAAAAACTGTTTTTT | CASSRGPGTGSEKLFF
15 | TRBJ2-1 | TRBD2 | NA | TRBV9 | TGTGCCAGCAGCGTAATGGGACTAGCCTACAATGAGCAGTTCTTC | CASSVMGLAYNEQFF
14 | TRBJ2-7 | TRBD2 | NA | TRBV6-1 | TGTGCCAGCAAACCCCGGGAGGGCCTCTACGAGCAGTACTTC | CASKPREGLYEQYF
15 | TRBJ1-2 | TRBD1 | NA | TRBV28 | TGTGCCAGCAGTCCCCCCGTGACAGGGGAAAATGGCTACACCTTC | CASSPPVTGENGYTF
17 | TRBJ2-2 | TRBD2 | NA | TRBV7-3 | TGTGCCAGCAGCTTAACGCCTAGCGGGATGTGGGCCGGGGAGCTGTTTTTT | CASSLTPSGMWAGELFF